These 9 T cell receptor beta chains were all obtained from the same sample, sequenced in a study of identical twins. TCRdb reanalysed the 5' RACE reads using MiXCR and keeps one entry per CDR3 protein. The sample lists 280,000 or so distinct CDR3 sequences; under 9.5% were seen once. This same sample was also taken into another study, of yellow fever vaccine responses in identical twins.

Sequencing used memory (CD45RO+) T cells sorted from blood. These receptors were taken from a woman between 18 and 30 years old in good health.

The genes are TRBV7-2 and TRBJ2-2, with D unresolved. Germline V CDR1 and CDR2: SGHTA, FQGNSA. The CDR3 has 13 amino acids. Between the trimmed V and J ends, which lost 8 bases and 5 bases, there was a span of 12 bases. CDR3 region: CASGVSRTGELFF. CDR3 DNA: TGTGCCAGCGGGGTCAGTCGAACCGGGGAGCTGTTTTTT. Filled out from reference TRBV7-2 and TRBJ2-2, the complete variable domain reads GAGVSQSPSNKVTEKGKDVELRCDPISGHTALYWYRQSLGQGLEFLIYFQGNSAPDKSGLPSDRFSAERTGGSVSTLTIQRTQQEDSAVYLCASGVSRTGELFFGEGSRLTVL.

This clonotype was counted ten times or more. This chain joins TRBV5-1 and TRBJ1-1; a weak D match, TRBD1 (5 bases). The CDR3 totals 16 residues. V was trimmed by 1 base and J by 4 bases, leaving 17 bases between them. CDR1 and CDR2 from the germline V gene are SGHRS and YFSETQ. The CDR3 DNA sequence: TGCGCCAGCAGCTTGTCGGTCGGGGGGATGAGCACTGAAGCTTTCTTT. It encodes CASSLSVGGMSTEAFF.

The chain carries TRBV9 and TRBJ2-1; 9 bases fit TRBD2. V gave up 0 bases and J gave up 1 base; unmatched junction bases: 8. This CDR3 region has 18 residues. CDR1 and CDR2 (germline): SGDLS, YYNGEE. The CDR3 loop reads CASSVGLSGSRSYNEQFF. The CDR3 DNA reads as TGTGCCAGCAGCGTAGGTCTTAGCGGGAGTAGGTCCTACAATGAGCAGTTCTTC.

This clonotype has a count of ten or more. The gene calls are TRBV14 and TRBJ1-3; TRBD1 is a possible D gene (5 bases). CDR3 size: 14 residues. Trimming stripped 1 base from V and 7 bases from J, with 11 bases between. The germline CDR1 and CDR2 sequences are SGHDN and FVKESK. CDR3 amino acids: CASSQGTGANTIYF. CDR3 DNA: TGTGCCAGCAGCCAAGGGACTGGGGCTAACACCATATATTTT.

This clonotype showed up many times. The genes are TRBV20-1 and TRBJ1-4; 7 bases are shared with TRBD1. CDR3 size: 16 residues. Trimming removed 1 base from V and 6 bases from J; junction bases left unmatched: 11. Germline loops: CDR1 DFQATT, CDR2 SNEGSKA (reference sequence). The DNA of the CDR3 is TGCAGTGCTAGAGGTGGACAGGTTGGGTCTCATGAAAAACTGTTTTTT. Translation: CSARGGQVGSHEKLFF.

This clonotype was recorded at least ten times. The J gene is TRBJ2-7, the V gene TRBV5-1, with 8 bases that match TRBD1. V was pared by 4 bases and J by 2 bases, with 8 bases of the junction left unmatched. This CDR3 is built from 15 residues. The germline V gene has CDR1 SGHRS and CDR2 YFSETQ. CDR3 region: CASSGAGTGPYEQYF. CDR3 nucleotides: TGCGCCAGCAGCGGAGCCGGGACAGGCCCCTACGAGCAGTACTTC. Full variable domain (missing parts from reference TRBV5-1 and TRBJ2-7): KAGVTQTPRYLIKTRGQQVTLSCSPISGHRSVSWYQQTPGQGLQFLFEYFSETQRNKGNFPGRFSGRQFSNSRSEMNVSTLELGDSALYLCASSGAGTGPYEQYFGPGTRLTVT.

This clonotype has only a few counts. The chain carries TRBV7-6 and TRBJ2-1; the D gene is possibly TRBD2 (6 bases). With 1 base removed from V and 9 bases from J, the gap between germline ends came to 10 bases. The CDR3 is 13 residues long. CDR1 and CDR2 (germline): SGHVS, FNYEAQ. The CDR3 loop reads CASSLGRGGEQFF. CDR3 coding DNA: TGTGCCAGCAGCTTAGGTAGGGGAGGTGAGCAGTTCTTC.

This clonotype was found many times. V gene TRBV28 combines with J gene TRBJ1-2; 8 bases are shared with TRBD1. V shed 2 bases and J 3 bases; nucleotides not matched to a gene: 2. This CDR3 has 14 amino acids. Looked up from germline, CDR1 is MDHEN and CDR2 is SYDVKM. The CDR3 here is CASSLGTGHYGYTF. The CDR3 region has the DNA TGTGCCAGCAGTTTAGGGACAGGACACTATGGCTACACCTTC.

This clonotype was counted ten times or more. The J gene is TRBJ2-3, the V gene TRBV9; 8 nucleotides agree with TRBD2. The germline V gene has CDR1 SGDLS and CDR2 YYNGEE. The V gene end was trimmed by 1 base and the J gene end by 4 bases; junction bases not matched to a gene: 5. This CDR3 has 15 residues. Here the CDR3 reads CASSVQAGESDTQYF. The CDR3 nucleotides are TGTGCCAGCAGCGTACAAGCGGGAGAGTCAGATACGCAGTATTTT.